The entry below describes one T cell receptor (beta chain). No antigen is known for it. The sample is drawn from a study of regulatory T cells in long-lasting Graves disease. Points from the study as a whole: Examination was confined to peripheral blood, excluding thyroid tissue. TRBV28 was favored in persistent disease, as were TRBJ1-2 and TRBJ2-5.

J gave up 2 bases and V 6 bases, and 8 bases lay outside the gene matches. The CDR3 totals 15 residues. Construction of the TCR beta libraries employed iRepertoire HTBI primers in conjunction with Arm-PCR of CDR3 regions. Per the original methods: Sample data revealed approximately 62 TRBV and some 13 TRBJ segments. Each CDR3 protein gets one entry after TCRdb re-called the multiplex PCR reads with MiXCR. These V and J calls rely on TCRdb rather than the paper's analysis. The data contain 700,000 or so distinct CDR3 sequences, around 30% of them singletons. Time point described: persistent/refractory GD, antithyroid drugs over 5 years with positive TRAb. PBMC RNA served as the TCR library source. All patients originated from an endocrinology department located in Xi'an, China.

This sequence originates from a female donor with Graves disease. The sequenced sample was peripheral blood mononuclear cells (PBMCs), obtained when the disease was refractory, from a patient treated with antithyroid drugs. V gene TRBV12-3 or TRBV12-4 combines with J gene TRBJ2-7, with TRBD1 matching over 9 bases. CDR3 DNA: TGTGCCAGCAGGGGGCCGGGACAGGGCCCCTACGAGCAGTACTTC. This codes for CASRGPGQGPYEQYF.